The source of this T cell receptor beta chain is a study of blood T cell repertoires in COVID-19 (dated by TCRdb to 2019 to 2021). Regarding the research as a whole: Collaborator samples came from the United States, Italy and Spain and covered acute and convalescent phases of COVID-19. The samples were drawn from two sources: the first 160 participants of the ongoing ImmuneRACE study, and approximately 1,300 subjects contributed by 6 global collaborators. Where HLA class I and class II types were available, the types were taken from metadata supplied by the sample provider, not from assay-based typing. Deeply sampled blood TCRbeta repertoires from subjects exposed to, actively infected with, or recovered from COVID-19 were included in the dataset. The repertoires were made available in a free public database intended to serve as a resource for research on the immune response to SARS-CoV-2. Sample metadata almost always included a de-identified subject ID, COVID-19 status, age in years and sex. The prospective study material was composed of cDNA or gDNA derived from T cells, B-cell-depleted T cells, or PBMCs.

The collaborating institutions used their own protocols to collect whole blood in K2EDTA tubes. Collaborator samples were shipped for TCRbeta analysis as frozen whole blood, isolated PBMCs, or DNA extracted from either sample type. Study-wide conclusions, independent of this receptor: Clinical and demographic metadata were provided uncurated, with the amount varying by source and participant.

TCRbeta CDR3 regions were amplified from genomic DNA by means of the immunoSEQ Assay, a bias-controlled multiplex PCR. The source study handled its data this way. The number of nucleated cells in each sample was estimated by amplification of reference gene primers within the assay. To quantify the absolute abundance of each unique TCRbeta CDR3 rearrangement, sequence reads were collapsed and filtered. For each sample, productive Simpson clonality was calculated as the square root of Simpson's diversity index over productive rearrangements. In its TCRdb copy, this immuneACCESS table keeps in-frame sequences only and misses some clones. Where compared with another copy, unresolved V genes explain less than half of these, and the others have no known cause. V and J calls and clone size are copied from that table; D and trimming were computed from the DNA. The sample yields about 400,000 clones; more than 80% were counted once. Together, the top ten hold roughly 1.4% of the sample.

This clone turned up a few times. No antigen is known for it. Qualities for individual bases were not recorded, and no much larger clone is one base off. Reading the germline V gene (reference sequence) gives CDR1 LGHDT and CDR2 YNNKEL. V lost 3 bases and J lost 1 base, and the count of bases not matched to a germline gene is 4. The CDR3 goes from the cysteine to the phenylalanine over 15 residues. The CDR3 DNA has 45 bases and is translated from base 1. Recombination joined TRBV3-1 (or the pseudogene TRBV3-2) with TRBJ1-1; a stretch of 8 junction bases matches TRBD1. This clonotype was sampled from a woman younger than 45 with active or convalescent COVID-19. The sequenced sample consisted of peripheral blood. The CDR3 amino acid sequence is: CASSHLGQANTEAFF. At the DNA level, the sequence is TGTGCCAGCAGCCATCTGGGACAGGCGAACACTGAAGCTTTCTTT.